The 30 T cell receptor beta chains presented below share a single source sample, sequenced in a study of T cell repertoires in cytomegalovirus infection. TCRdb passed the reads through MiXCR, listing each CDR3 protein once. The data hold approximately 350,000 distinct CDR3 sequences, with roughly a third observed a single time. Their specific antigens are unknown. The input for sequencing was cultured PBMCs, taken from culture after CMV antigen stimulation. All receptors derive from a human donor in good health (CMV status not recorded). Some clones in this sample may be carry-over from other donors' samples.

This clonotype was detected ten times or more. The chain uses TRBV7-9 and TRBJ2-1, with unresolved D. The V gene's germline CDR1 is SEHNR and CDR2 FQNEAQ (reference sequence). The CDR3 loop spans 17 amino acids. V lost 0 bases and J lost 0, with 12 bases in between. This CDR3 reads CASSLAVGSSSYNEQFF. CDR3 DNA sequence: TGTGCCAGCAGCTTAGCGGTAGGATCGAGCTCCTACAATGAGCAGTTCTTC.

J is TRBJ2-1 and V is TRBV7-6, with 13 bases lining up with TRBD2. Germline lookup yields CDR1 SGHVS and CDR2 FNYEAQ. V dropped 5 bases and J dropped 9; count of bases not matched to a gene: 4. This CDR3 comprises 14 residues. The CDR3 DNA is TGTGCCAGCAGCCCGGGACTAGCGGGAATTGAGCAGTTCTTC. This sequence encodes CASSPGLAGIEQFF.

V and J are TRBV7-2 and TRBJ2-1; TRBD2 matches at 11 bases. Trimming cost V 1 base and J 7 bases; bases outside gene matches: 3. Looked up from germline, CDR1 is SGHTA and CDR2 is FQGNSA. This CDR3 is 15 amino acids long. Written as DNA, the CDR3 is TGTGCCAGCAGCTTAGAACTAGCGGGAGTGAATGAGCAGTTCTTC. Amino acid sequence: CASSLELAGVNEQFF.

The chain couples TRBV23-1 to TRBJ1-2, with D uncertain. TRBV23-1 is labeled an ORF, and its function is uncertain. The CDR3 is 11 residues long. The CDR3 loop is CRVPPDYGYTF. CDR3 nucleotide sequence: TGCAGGGTTCCTCCTGACTATGGCTACACCTTC.

This clonotype was observed many times. The V gene is TRBV7-9, the J gene TRBJ1-1, with a tentative D call TRBD1 (6 bases). The CDR3 spans 16 residues. V lost 5 bases and J 0 bases, leaving 16 bases between the germline ends. Per germline, CDR1 SEHNR and CDR2 FQNEAQ (reference sequence). The CDR3 loop is CASSPRSAGVNTEAFF. The CDR3 coding sequence is TGTGCCAGCAGCCCGCGATCGGCAGGGGTGAACACTGAAGCTTTCTTT.

The chain couples TRBV28 to TRBJ1-4, with 8 bases matching TRBD1. Trimming cost V 0 bases and J 0 bases; bases outside gene matches: 6. The CDR3 loop spans 18 amino acids. Germline loops: CDR1 MDHEN, CDR2 SYDVKM. CDR3 region: CASSLWDRAVPTNEKLFF. The CDR3 DNA reads TGTGCCAGCAGTTTATGGGACAGGGCGGTCCCAACTAATGAAAAACTGTTTTTT.

This clonotype has more than one count but fewer than ten. The V gene is TRBV20-1, the J gene TRBJ1-3; 7 nucleotides agree with TRBD1. Germline lookup yields CDR1 DFQATT and CDR2 SNEGSKA (reference sequence). The trim removed 2 bases at V and 7 bases at J, leaving 5 bases unmatched. This CDR3 region has 13 residues. DNA of the CDR3: TGCAGTGCTAGACGGACAGGAGTGAACACCATATATTTT. This encodes CSARRTGVNTIYF.

This clonotype was counted once. This rearrangement joins TRBV9 to TRBJ2-3; TRBD2 matches at 13 bases. This CDR3 region has 21 residues. The germline gives CDR1 SGDLS, CDR2 YYNGEE. The ends lost 0 bases at V and 1 base at J; junction bases unmatched: 14. CDR3 region: CASSVVDLGLAGPRRTDTQYF. The CDR3 bases are TGTGCCAGCAGCGTAGTCGACTTGGGACTAGCGGGGCCCAGACGCACAGATACGCAGTATTTT.

At least ten counts were recorded for this clonotype. The chain employs TRBV28 and TRBJ1-5; D uncertain. The germline V and J ends were trimmed by 11 bases and 6 bases, with 14 bases remaining between them. Germline CDR1 MDHEN, CDR2 SYDVKM. This CDR3 is built from 12 residues. The CDR3 region has the DNA TGTGCCGCCGAGACTGGCGTTCAGCCCCAGCATTTT. It specifies CAAETGVQPQHF.

This clonotype was seen a few times. The chain carries TRBV11-2 and TRBJ1-4, with D unclear. The V gene's germline CDR1 is SGHAT and CDR2 FQNNGV. The CDR3 is 14 residues long. Trimming removed 4 bases from V and 4 bases from J, with 10 bases in between. The DNA of the CDR3 is TGTGCCAGCAGCTCGATGGGCGTTAATGAAAAACTGTTTTTT. This codes for CASSSMGVNEKLFF.

This clonotype was observed at least ten times. This chain connects TRBV7-2 to TRBJ1-1; D gene uncertain. There are 16 residues in the CDR3. V lost 2 bases and J 2 bases, leaving 15 bases between the germline ends. CDR1 and CDR2 (germline): SGHTA, FQGNSA. In DNA form, the CDR3 reads TGTGCCAGCAGCTTATCCGGGCCCCTAATTAACACTGAAGCTTTCTTT. Its translation is CASSLSGPLINTEAFF.

The chain combines TRBV7-2 with TRBJ2-1; TRBD2 agrees at 7 bases. From germline, CDR1 is SGHTA and CDR2 FQGNSA. The trim removed 4 bases at V and 0 bases at J, leaving 12 bases unmatched. CDR3 length: 18 residues. For the CDR3, the DNA is TGTGCCAGCAGCTCACGGACGACTAGCTCGAGCTCCTACAATGAGCAGTTCTTC. This gives the protein CASSSRTTSSSSYNEQFF. Full variable domain (rest looked up from reference TRBV7-2 and TRBJ2-1): GAGVSQSPSNKVTEKGKDVELRCDPISGHTALYWYRQSLGQGLEFLIYFQGNSAPDKSGLPSDRFSAERTGGSVSTLTIQRTQQEDSAVYLCASSSRTTSSSSYNEQFFGPGTRLTVL.

This rearrangement joins TRBV7-2 to TRBJ2-6; D ambiguous. V was cut by 11 bases and J by 1 base, with 9 bases left in between. The length of the CDR3 is 13 residues. CDR1 and CDR2 (germline): SGHTA, FQGNSA. The CDR3 sequence: CASDVSGANVLTF. The CDR3 DNA is TGTGCCTCTGACGTTTCTGGGGCCAACGTCCTGACTTTC. The full variable domain, completed using reference TRBV7-2 and TRBJ2-6, is GAGVSQSPSNKVTEKGKDVELRCDPISGHTALYWYRQSLGQGLEFLIYFQGNSAPDKSGLPSDRFSAERTGGSVSTLTIQRTQQEDSAVYLCASDVSGANVLTFGAGSRLTVL.

This clonotype was counted a few times. The chain couples TRBV28 to TRBJ1-1; 9 nucleotides line up with TRBD1. Unmatched junction bases numbered 17, after V lost 6 bases and J lost 0 bases. There are 19 residues in the CDR3. Germline V gene data show CDR1 as MDHEN and CDR2 as SYDVKM. CDR3 sequence (DNA): TGTGCCAGCAGCCCTTCCCTCGGACAGGGGTTAGGAATGAACACTGAAGCTTTCTTT. Amino acids: CASSPSLGQGLGMNTEAFF.

The rearrangement links TRBV7-2 to TRBJ2-2; the D gene is possibly TRBD1 (6 bases). With 2 bases removed from V and 4 bases from J, the gap between germline ends came to 23 bases. The CDR3 totals 19 residues. Germline V lookup: CDR1 SGHTA, CDR2 FQGNSA. CDR3 sequence (DNA): TGTGCCAGCAGCTTATATAGAGGGGTAGGGACAAGACTCACCGGGGAGCTGTTTTTT. It encodes CASSLYRGVGTRLTGELFF. Based on the CDR3 plus reference TRBV7-2 and TRBJ2-2, the full variable domain is GAGVSQSPSNKVTEKGKDVELRCDPISGHTALYWYRQSLGQGLEFLIYFQGNSAPDKSGLPSDRFSAERTGGSVSTLTIQRTQQEDSAVYLCASSLYRGVGTRLTGELFFGEGSRLTVL.

In this sample, this clonotype turned up a few times. The V call is TRBV4-1, the J call TRBJ2-1; TRBD2 matches 9 bases. The CDR3 runs to 18 residues. The V gene end was trimmed by 3 bases and the J gene end by 5 bases; junction bases not matched to a gene: 14. The germline gives CDR1 MGHRA, CDR2 YSYEKL. Written as DNA, the CDR3 is TGCGCCAGCAGCCACCCATGGGCTAGCGGGAAGGAGGACAATGAGCAGTTCTTC. This codes for CASSHPWASGKEDNEQFF.

This chain uses TRBV20-1 with TRBJ2-7, with 10 bases lining up with TRBD1. The J segment lost 4 bases and the V segment lost 5 bases, leaving 8 bases of the junction unmatched. The CDR3 has 14 amino acids. Germline lookup yields CDR1 DFQATT and CDR2 SNEGSKA (reference sequence). The CDR3 is CSACTGTGAYEQYF. The CDR3 nucleotides read TGCAGTGCTTGTACCGGGACAGGGGCTTACGAGCAGTACTTC.

This clonotype was counted ten times or more. V usage is TRBV7-2 and J usage is TRBJ2-5; possibly TRBD1 or TRBD2 for D (5 bases each). The V gene's germline CDR1 is SGHTA and CDR2 FQGNSA. Deletions cut 7 bases from V and 5 bases from J, with 14 bases between. The CDR3 totals 13 residues. The CDR3, as DNA: TGTGCCAGCAACCGGGACGGCGGGGAGACCCAGTACTTC. It yields the protein CASNRDGGETQYF.

The chain's CDR3 is CASSLATSSSSYEQYF. DNA of the CDR3: TGTGCCAGCAGCTTAGCGACTAGCAGTAGCTCCTACGAGCAGTACTTC. The chain combines TRBV7-6 with TRBJ2-7; 7 nucleotides match TRBD2. The CDR3 consists of 16 residues. V gave up 0 bases and J gave up 0 bases; unmatched junction bases: 5. CDR1 is SGHVS and CDR2 is FNYEAQ in the germline V gene.

V usage is TRBV2 and J usage is TRBJ2-3; 10 positions match TRBD2. The CDR3 is made up of 15 amino acids. Germline V gives CDR1 SNHLY, CDR2 FYNNEI. The J segment lost 4 bases and the V segment lost 5 bases, leaving 6 bases of the junction unmatched. The CDR3, as DNA: TGTGCCAGCAGTTCAGGACTAGCGGATGCAGATACGCAGTATTTT. Translating gives CASSSGLADADTQYF. The whole variable domain, filled in from reference TRBV2 and TRBJ2-3, reads EPEVTQTPSHQVTQMGQEVILRCVPISNHLYFYWYRQILGQKVEFLVSFYNNEISEKSEIFDDQFSVERPDGSNFTLKIRSTKLEDSAMYFCASSSGLADADTQYFGPGTRLTVL.

This clonotype has only a few counts. The J gene is TRBJ1-5, the V gene TRBV7-8; D possibly corresponds to TRBD1 (5 bases). Trimming took 2 bases from V and 11 from J, leaving 13 bases between them. The germline CDR1 and CDR2 sequences are SGHVS and FQNEAQ. This CDR3 has 13 amino acids. Written as DNA, the CDR3 is TGTGCCAGCAGCTTAACCTCTTGGGGGGCCCAGCATTTT. Encoded protein: CASSLTSWGAQHF.

The rearrangement links TRBV7-8 to TRBJ1-2; a possible D gene is TRBD1 (6 bases). V lost 4 bases and J lost 2, with 11 bases in between. Germline assignment: CDR1 SGHVS and CDR2 FQNEAQ. The CDR3 is 14 amino acids. The CDR3 sequence: CASSSRTVNYGYTF. The DNA of the CDR3 is TGTGCCAGCAGCTCCCGGACAGTCAACTATGGCTACACCTTC.

This clonotype was counted many times. This chain connects TRBV7-2 to TRBJ2-5; D possibly corresponds to TRBD2 (5 bases). Trimming removed 5 bases from V and 5 bases from J, with 18 bases in between. CDR1 SGHTA and CDR2 FQGNSA come from the germline V gene. The CDR3 has 15 amino acids. The CDR3 DNA sequence: TGTGCCAGCAGCCCCACCGCGCTAGCCGTTGAGACCCAGTACTTC. Its protein is CASSPTALAVETQYF.

This clonotype was found a few times. The CDR3 is CASSPSGISSYEQYV. The CDR3 nucleotides are TGTGCCAGCAGCCCGAGCGGGATCAGCTCCTACGAGCAGTACGTC. The chain joins TRBV7-9 to TRBJ2-7, with TRBD2 identical over 7 bases. The CDR3 is made up of 15 amino acids. Germline V gives CDR1 SEHNR, CDR2 FQNEAQ (reference sequence). After removal of 5 bases from V and 0 bases from J, the junction contained 7 bases not matched to a gene.

The chain uses TRBV28 and TRBJ2-3; D possibly uses TRBD1 or TRBD2 (5 bases each). The CDR3 is made up of 15 amino acids. Germline V lookup: CDR1 MDHEN, CDR2 SYDVKM. The V gene lost 5 bases and the J gene lost 6 bases, with 18 bases spanning the gap. The CDR3 here is CASSPGSAGPDTQYF. The CDR3 bases are TGTGCCAGCAGTCCAGGGAGCGCGGGCCCCGATACGCAGTATTTT.

The chain has TRBV7-8 and TRBJ1-5; D is unclear. Germline CDR1 is SGHVS and CDR2 is FQNEAQ. This CDR3 contains 14 residues. Trimming cost V 6 bases and J 7 bases, with 16 bases left between them. The CDR3 coding sequence is TGTGCCAGCAGAGAACGGGGTTCCGGCCAGCCCCAGCATTTT. Its translation is CASRERGSGQPQHF.

The V and J genes are TRBV19 and TRBJ1-4; D is possibly TRBD1 (5 bases). Germline assignment: CDR1 LNHDA and CDR2 SQIVND (reference sequence). Trimming took off 8 bases at V and 4 bases at J, with 14 bases between the two ends. This CDR3 is 14 amino acids long. CDR3 protein: CASAQGYLNEKLFF. DNA for the CDR3: TGTGCCAGTGCTCAGGGTTACCTTAATGAAAAACTGTTTTTT.

V is TRBV27 and J is TRBJ1-1; D perhaps matches TRBD1 (6 bases). CDR3 length: 15 amino acids. The ends were cut back, 3 bases at V and 1 base at J, with 12 bases in the middle. In germline, CDR1 is MNHEY, CDR2 SMNVEV (reference sequence). The CDR3 coding sequence is TGTGCCAGCAGTTTCACGGGACACAAGAACACTGAAGCTTTCTTT. Its protein is CASSFTGHKNTEAFF.

The chain joins TRBV11-3 to TRBJ2-4; 9 bases are shared with TRBD2. Germline trimming cut 6 bases from V and 8 bases from J; bases unmatched to any gene: 8. This CDR3 contains 14 residues. Germline loops: CDR1 SGHNT, CDR2 YENEEA. This CDR3 reads CASSAAGGMDIQYF. DNA for the CDR3: TGTGCCAGCAGTGCCGCGGGAGGGATGGACATTCAGTACTTC. Together with reference TRBV11-3 and TRBJ2-4, the CDR3 gives the full variable domain: EAGVVQSPRYKIIEKKQPVAFWCNPISGHNTLYWYLQNLGQGPELLIRYENEEAVDDSQLPKDRFSAERLKGVDSTLKIQPAELGDSAVYLCASSAAGGMDIQYFGAGTRLSVL.

Only a few counts were recorded for this clonotype. The chain joins TRBV20-1 to TRBJ2-5; 7 nucleotides align to TRBD1. CDR3 length: 13 residues. With V trimmed by 4 bases and J by 1 base, 3 bases remained unmatched. Germline loops: CDR1 DFQATT, CDR2 SNEGSKA (reference sequence). Here the CDR3 reads CSAIQGVQETQYF. CDR3 coding DNA: TGCAGTGCTATTCAGGGGGTCCAAGAGACCCAGTACTTC.